This T cell receptor beta chain originates from a study of cytomegalovirus exposure and HLA in healthy donors. The V gene lost 6 bases and the J gene lost 8 bases, with 20 bases spanning the gap. The CDR3 length is 14 residues. CDR1 is GTSNPN, CDR2 SVGIG, per germline (reference sequence). PCR involved 60 Vbeta and 13 Jbeta primers. Produced via immunoSEQ multiplex PCR; TCRdb's table is partial and in-frame only. The table has about 140,000 clones, about 84% seen once. This clone has only one observation. The V gene is TRBV30, the J gene TRBJ2-1, with D perhaps matching TRBD2 (7 bases). This sequence was found in a man in his forties or fifties in good health and CMV-seronegative. Sequenced material: PBMCs. In nucleotides, the CDR3 is TGTGCCTGTCCGAGGGGGGGGGCTTTGGATGAGCAGTTCTTC. This gives the protein CACPRGGALDEQFF.